This TCR beta chain was recovered during a study of T cell responses to AZD1222 COVID-19 vaccine. Overall study findings and caveats: It should be noted that donors were predominantly white British and more often female, and clonal diversity was possibly underestimated. Baseline antibody screening turned up just a handful of seropositive AZD1222 recipients. Repertoires were sampled only after the peak T cell response.

This table comes from immunoSEQ multiplex PCR, and its TCRdb copy is limited to in-frame clones, with some not included. Of some 120,000 clones listed, approximately 91% were seen once; the top ten hold around 5.3%. As regards this clone: Its antigen is still unknown.

The germline V gene encodes CDR1 MNHEY and CDR2 SVGAGI. V shed 6 bases and J shed 4 bases, with 12 bases lying between them. This CDR3 is built from 13 residues. The chain joins TRBV6-5 to TRBJ1-1, with D possibly being TRBD1 (5 bases). The TCR sequence derives from an adult who received the AZD1222 COVID-19 vaccine. This specimen consisted of peripheral blood, obtained 28 days after the second AZD1222 dose. The CDR3 DNA is TGTGCCAGCAGGGACACGTTGAGCACTGAAGCTTTCTTT. Translated: CASRDTLSTEAFF.